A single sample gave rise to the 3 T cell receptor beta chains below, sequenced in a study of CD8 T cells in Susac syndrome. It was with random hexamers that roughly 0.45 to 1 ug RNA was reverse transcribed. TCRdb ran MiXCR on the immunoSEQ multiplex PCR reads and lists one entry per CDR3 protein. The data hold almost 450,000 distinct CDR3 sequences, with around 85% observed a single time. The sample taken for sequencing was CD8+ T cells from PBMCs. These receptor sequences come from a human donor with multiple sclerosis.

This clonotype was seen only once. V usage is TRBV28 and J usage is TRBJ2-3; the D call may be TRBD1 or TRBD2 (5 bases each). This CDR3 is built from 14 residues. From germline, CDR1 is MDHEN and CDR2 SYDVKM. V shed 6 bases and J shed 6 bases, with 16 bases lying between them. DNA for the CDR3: TGTGCCAGCAGCATGAGGGGCCACGGGGATACGCAGTATTTT. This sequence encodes CASSMRGHGDTQYF.

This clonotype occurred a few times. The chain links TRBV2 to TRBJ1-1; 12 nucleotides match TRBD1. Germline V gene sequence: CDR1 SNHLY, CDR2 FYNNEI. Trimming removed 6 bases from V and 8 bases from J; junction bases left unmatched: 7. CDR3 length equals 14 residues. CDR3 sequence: CASSPGQGATEAFF. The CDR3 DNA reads TGTGCCAGCAGCCCGGGACAGGGGGCTACGGAAGCTTTCTTT. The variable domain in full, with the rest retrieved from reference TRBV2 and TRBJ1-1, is EPEVTQTPSHQVTQMGQEVILRCVPISNHLYFYWYRQILGQKVEFLVSFYNNEISEKSEIFDDQFSVERPDGSNFTLKIRSTKLEDSAMYFCASSPGQGATEAFFGQGTRLTVV.

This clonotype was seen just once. The CDR3 loop reads CASSGYPGLEETQYF. The CDR3 region has the DNA TGTGCCAGCAGCGGCTACCCGGGACTGGAAGAGACCCAGTACTTC. V is TRBV7-9 and J is TRBJ2-5; tentatively, D is TRBD2 (6 bases). Germline V gene lookup returns CDR1 SEHNR and CDR2 FQNEAQ (reference sequence). Trimming removed 5 bases from V and 3 bases from J, with 16 bases in between. The CDR3 contains 15 residues.